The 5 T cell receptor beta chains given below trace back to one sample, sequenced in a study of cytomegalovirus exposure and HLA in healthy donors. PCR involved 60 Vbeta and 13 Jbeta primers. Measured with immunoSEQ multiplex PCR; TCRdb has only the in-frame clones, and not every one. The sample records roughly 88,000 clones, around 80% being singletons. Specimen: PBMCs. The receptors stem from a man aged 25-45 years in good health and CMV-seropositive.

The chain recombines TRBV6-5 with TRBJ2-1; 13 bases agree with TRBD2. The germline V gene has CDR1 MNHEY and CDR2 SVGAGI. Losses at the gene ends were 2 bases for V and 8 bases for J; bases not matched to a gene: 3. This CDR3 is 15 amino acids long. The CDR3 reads CASSYGLAGEDEQFF. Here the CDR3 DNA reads TGTGCCAGCAGTTACGGACTAGCGGGAGAGGATGAGCAGTTCTTC.

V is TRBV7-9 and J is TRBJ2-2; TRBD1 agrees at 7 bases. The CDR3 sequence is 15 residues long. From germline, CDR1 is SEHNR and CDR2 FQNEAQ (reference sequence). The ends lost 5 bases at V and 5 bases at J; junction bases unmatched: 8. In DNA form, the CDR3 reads TGTGCCAGCAGCACCGGGGACAGCACTACCGGGGAGCTGTTTTTT. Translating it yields CASSTGDSTTGELFF. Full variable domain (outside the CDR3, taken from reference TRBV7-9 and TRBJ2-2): DTGVSQNPRHKITKRGQNVTFRCDPISEHNRLYWYRQTLGQGPEFLTYFQNEAQLEKSRLLSDRFSAERPKGSFSTLEIQRTEQGDSAMYLCASSTGDSTTGELFFGEGSRLTVL.

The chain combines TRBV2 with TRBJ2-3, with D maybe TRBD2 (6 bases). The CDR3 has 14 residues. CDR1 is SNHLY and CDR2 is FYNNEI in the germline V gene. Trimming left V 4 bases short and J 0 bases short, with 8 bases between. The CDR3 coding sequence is TGTGCCAGCAGTGGGACTACCAGCACAGATACGCAGTATTTT. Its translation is CASSGTTSTDTQYF.

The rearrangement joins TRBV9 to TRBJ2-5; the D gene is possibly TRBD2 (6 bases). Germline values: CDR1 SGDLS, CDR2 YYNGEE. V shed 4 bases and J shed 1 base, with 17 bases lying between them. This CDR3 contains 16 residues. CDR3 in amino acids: CASSRRTTSSQETQYF. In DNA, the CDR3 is TGTGCCAGCAGCCGCAGGACTACCTCTTCCCAAGAGACCCAGTACTTC.

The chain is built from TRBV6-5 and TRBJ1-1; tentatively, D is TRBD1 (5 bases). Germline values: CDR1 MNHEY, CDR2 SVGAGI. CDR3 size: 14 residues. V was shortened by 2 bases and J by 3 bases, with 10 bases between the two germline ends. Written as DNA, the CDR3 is TGTGCCAGCAGTTACATGGGGGGGGACACTGAAGCTTTCTTT. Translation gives CASSYMGGDTEAFF.